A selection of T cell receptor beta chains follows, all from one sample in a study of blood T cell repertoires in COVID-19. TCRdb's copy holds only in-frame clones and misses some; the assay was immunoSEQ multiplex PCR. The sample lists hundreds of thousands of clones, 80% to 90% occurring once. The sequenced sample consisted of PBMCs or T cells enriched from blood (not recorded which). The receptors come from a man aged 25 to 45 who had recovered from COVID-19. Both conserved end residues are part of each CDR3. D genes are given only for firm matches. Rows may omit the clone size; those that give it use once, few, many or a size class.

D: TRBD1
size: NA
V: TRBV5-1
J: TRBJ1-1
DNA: TGCGCCAGCAGCTTGGCTCAGGGGGTTATGGCTGAAGCTTTCTTT
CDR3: CASSLAQGVMAEAFF

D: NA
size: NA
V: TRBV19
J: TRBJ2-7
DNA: TGTGCCAGTAGTTCGGGAATGAGGTCCTACGAGCAGTACTTC
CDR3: CASSSGMRSYEQYF

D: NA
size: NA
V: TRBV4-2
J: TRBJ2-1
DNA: TGTGCCAGCAGCCAAGTCGGGCAGGGCAATGAGCAGTTCTTC
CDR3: CASSQVGQGNEQFF

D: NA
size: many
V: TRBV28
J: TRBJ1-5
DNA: TGTGCCAGCAGCCTGGGCAGGGCCTTTCAGCCCCAGCATTTT
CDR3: CASSLGRAFQPQHF

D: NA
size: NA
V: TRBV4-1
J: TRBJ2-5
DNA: TGCGCCAGCAGCCAAGGAGGGTCGCTAGCGGAGACCCAGTACTTC
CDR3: CASSQGGSLAETQYF

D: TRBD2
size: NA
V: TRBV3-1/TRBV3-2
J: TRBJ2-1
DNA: TGTGCCAGCAGCCAAGATCAGGCTAGCGGGAGGGACAATGAGCAGTTCTTC
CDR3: CASSQDQASGRDNEQFF

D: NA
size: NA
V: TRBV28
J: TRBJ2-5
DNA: TGTGCCAGCACTCCAGGGCCCCAAGAGACCCAGTACTTC
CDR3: CASTPGPQETQYF

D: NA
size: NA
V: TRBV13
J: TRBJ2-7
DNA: TGTGCCAGCAGCTTAGGGGGGGGAGGACCCTACGAGCAGTACTTC
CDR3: CASSLGGGGPYEQYF

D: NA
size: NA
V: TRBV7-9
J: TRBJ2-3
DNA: TGTGCCAGCAGCTTAGTGTCCGTCCTCACAGATACGCAGTATTTT
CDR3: CASSLVSVLTDTQYF

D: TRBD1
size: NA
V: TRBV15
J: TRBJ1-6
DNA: TGTGCCACCAGCAGAACTCCCCGGGACAGGTATCCTCCTTCACCCCTCCACTTT
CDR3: CATSRTPRDRYPPSPLHF

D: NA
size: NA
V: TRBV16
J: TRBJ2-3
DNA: TGTGCCAGCAGCCCGGGGTATACCACAGATACGCAGTATTTT
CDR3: CASSPGYTTDTQYF

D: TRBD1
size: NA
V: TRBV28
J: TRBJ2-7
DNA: TGTGCCAGCAGGCCGGGACAGGGATCCTACGAGCAGTACTTC
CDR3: CASRPGQGSYEQYF

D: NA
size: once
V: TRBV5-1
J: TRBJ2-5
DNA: TGCGCCAGCAGCGGGGGGGATGCAGGGGCGGCCGTGGAGACCCAGTACTTC
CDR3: CASSGGDAGAAVETQYF

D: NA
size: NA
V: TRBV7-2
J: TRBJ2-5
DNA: TGTGCCAGCAGCTTAGCGGTCGCGCAAGAGACCCAGTACTTC
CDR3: CASSLAVAQETQYF

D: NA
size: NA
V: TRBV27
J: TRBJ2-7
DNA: TGTGCCAGCAGTTTATCGAAATCCCTGCCTGACACCTACGAGCAGTACTTC
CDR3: CASSLSKSLPDTYEQYF

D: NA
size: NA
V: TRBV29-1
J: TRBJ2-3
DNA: TGCAGCGTTGAAGGGGTGGTGGAGGCAGATACGCAGTATTTT
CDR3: CSVEGVVEADTQYF

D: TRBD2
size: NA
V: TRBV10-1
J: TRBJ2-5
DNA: TGCGCCAGCACACCGGGACTAGCGGGAGAAGAGACCCAGTACTTC
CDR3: CASTPGLAGEETQYF

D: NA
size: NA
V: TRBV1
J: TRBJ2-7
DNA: TGCACCAGCAGCCAACGTCTAGCGGGAGACTGCGAGCAGTACTTC
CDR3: CTSSQRLAGDCEQYF

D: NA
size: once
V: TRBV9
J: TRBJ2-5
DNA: TGTGCCAGCAGCGTAGGTCAGGGAGGAGAGACCCAGTACTTC
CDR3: CASSVGQGGETQYF

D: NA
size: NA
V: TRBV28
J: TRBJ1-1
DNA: TGTGCCAGCAGGGTGGGGGGGGCTGAAGCTTTCTTT
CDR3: CASRVGGAEAFF

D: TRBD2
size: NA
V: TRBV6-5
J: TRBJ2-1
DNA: TGTGCCAGCAGAATGTCGGGACTAGACCACAATGAGCAGTTCTTC
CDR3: CASRMSGLDHNEQFF

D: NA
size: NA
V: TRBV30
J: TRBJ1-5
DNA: TGTGCCTGGAGTGTAAATTTGCGGGGGGACCCGCGGCGGGATGTACGCAATCAGCCCCAGCATTTT
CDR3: CAWSVNLRGDPRRDVRNQPQHF

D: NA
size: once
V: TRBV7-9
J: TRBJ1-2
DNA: TGTGCCAGCAGCTTCGCCAGGGCTGGTCAGCGGGTGGCATATGGCTACACCTTC
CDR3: CASSFARAGQRVAYGYTF